Shown below are 17 T cell receptor beta chains from a single sample sequenced in a study of shared clonotypes between healthy human individuals (TCRdb year 2020). CD8 naive samples were obtained by positive selection for CCR7 among CD45RO-negative cells, yielding a CD45RA+CCR7+ population from which TemRA cells were excluded. Library preparation employed the immunoSEQ multiplex PCR assay. TCRdb's version of the immuneACCESS table is confined to in-frame rearrangements and falls short of the full clone set. An unresolved V gene accounts for under half of the shortfall where checked; the remainder is of unknown origin. The sample yields about 2.1 million clones; roughly 91% were counted once. The ten largest clones take up more than 1.5% of the sample. Source material: naive CD8+ T cells from PBMCs. The sample's cell subset or site label is to be understood as: CD45RA+CCR7+. The receptors were gathered from a young man in good health. Some clones in this sample may be carry-over from other donors' samples.

The chain has TRBV19 and TRBJ1-1; 9 positions agree with TRBD1. Losses at the gene ends were 6 bases for V and 0 bases for J; bases not matched to a gene: 8. The CDR3 is made up of 16 amino acids. Per the germline V gene, CDR1 is LNHDA and CDR2 is SQIVND (reference sequence). CDR3 residues: CASSHGTGSMNTEAFF. In DNA form, the CDR3 reads TGTGCCAGTAGCCACGGGACAGGGAGTATGAACACTGAAGCTTTCTTT.

The chain has TRBV5-6 and TRBJ2-6; tentative D call: TRBD1 (6 bases). Between the trimmed V and J ends, which lost 4 bases and 0 bases, there was a span of 11 bases. The CDR3 length is 16 residues. Per germline, CDR1 SGHDT and CDR2 YYEEEE. The CDR3 DNA sequence: TGTGCCAGCAGCCCGTACAGGGACTCTGGGGCCAACGTCCTGACTTTC. Its protein product is CASSPYRDSGANVLTF.

Concerning this clone itself: The same CDR3 arises from other DNA sequences in this sample as well. The V and J genes are TRBV27 and TRBJ2-2; TRBD1 aligns across 9 bases. V lost 4 bases, J lost 3 bases, and 3 bases stayed unmatched. Germline V gene lookup returns CDR1 MNHEY and CDR2 SMNVEV (reference sequence). CDR3 length: 15 amino acids. Written as DNA, the CDR3 is TGTGCCAGCAGTTCGGGGACAGGGTACACCGGGGAGCTGTTTTTT. This sequence encodes CASSSGTGYTGELFF.

The CDR3 DNA follows: TGTGCCAGCAGTTCACAGGGGGCCAATCAGCCCCAGCATTTT. This gives the protein CASSSQGANQPQHF. The chain is built from TRBV6-1 and TRBJ1-5, with 9 bases lining up with TRBD1. The CDR3 loop spans 14 amino acids. After removal of 5 bases from V and 3 bases from J, the junction contained 2 bases not matched to a gene. The germline V gene has CDR1 MNHNS and CDR2 SASEGT.

This chain links TRBV30 with TRBJ2-1, with D possibly matching TRBD2 (5 bases). The CDR3 extends over 14 amino acids. In germline, CDR1 is GTSNPN, CDR2 SVGIG (reference sequence). V was shortened by 4 bases and J by 3 bases, with 13 bases between the two germline ends. Written as DNA, the CDR3 is TGTGCCTGGATTCTAGCAGAGAACTACAATGAGCAGTTCTTC. This translates into CAWILAENYNEQFF.

The chain is built from TRBV28 and TRBJ1-1; the D is unclear. The CDR3 consists of 14 residues. Germline-derived CDR1 and CDR2 are MDHEN and SYDVKM. Trimming shortened V by 5 bases and J by 1 base, and 11 bases separated the two germline ends. In DNA, the CDR3 is TGTGCCAGCAGTACTCGGGAAGGGAACACTGAAGCTTTCTTT. It codes for CASSTREGNTEAFF.

As for this clone: Other DNA variants within this sample encode the same CDR3. The rearrangement links TRBV19 to TRBJ2-7; 7 nucleotides agree with TRBD1. This CDR3 has 14 residues. The V and J ends lost 1 base and 3 bases, in that order; junction bases with no gene match: 3. The germline gives CDR1 LNHDA, CDR2 SQIVND (reference sequence). DNA for the CDR3: TGTGCCAGTAGTATAGGACAGGGCTACTACGAGCAGTACTTC. Translated: CASSIGQGYYEQYF. Complete variable domain (other parts from reference TRBV19 and TRBJ2-7): DGGITQSPKYLFRKEGQNVTLSCEQNLNHDAMYWYRQDPGQGLRLIYYSQIVNDFQKGDIAEGYSVSREKKESFPLTVTSAQKNPTAFYLCASSIGQGYYEQYFGPGTRLTVT.

The chain has TRBV28 and TRBJ2-7; no reliable D call. The germline V gene encodes CDR1 MDHEN and CDR2 SYDVKM. The CDR3 extends over 14 amino acids. Trimming shortened V by 7 bases and J by 0 bases, and 13 bases separated the two germline ends. CDR3 region: CASNRAVRSYEQYF. The CDR3 nucleotides read TGTGCCAGCAACCGGGCAGTCCGCTCCTACGAGCAGTACTTC.

This clone was seen just once. CDR3 sequence: CASSQGTGELEKLFF. For the CDR3, the DNA is TGTGCCAGCAGCCAAGGAACAGGGGAGCTCGAAAAACTGTTTTTT. V usage is TRBV14 and J usage is TRBJ1-4; 7 positions agree with TRBD1. The CDR3 length is 15 residues. The germline V gene has CDR1 SGHDN and CDR2 FVKESK. V lost 1 base and J lost 8; bases outside the gene matches: 7. Looking up the rest from reference TRBV14 and TRBJ1-4 gives the full variable domain: EAGVTQFPSHSVIEKGQTVTLRCDPISGHDNLYWYRRVMGKEIKFLLHFVKESKQDESGMPNNRFLAERTGGTYSTLKVQPAELEDSGVYFCASSQGTGELEKLFFGSGTQLSVL.

This chain joins TRBV6-5 and TRBJ1-6; TRBD1 matches at 10 bases. This CDR3 is built from 14 residues. Germline CDR1 and CDR2: MNHEY and SVGAGI. V was pared by 5 bases and J by 10 bases, with 5 bases of the junction left unmatched. The CDR3 DNA is TGTGCCAGCAGTAAGGGACAGGGGCAATCACCCCTCCACTTT. Its protein product is CASSKGQGQSPLHF.

With respect to this clone: The same CDR3 can be traced to other DNA sequences in this sample. V usage is TRBV7-9 and J usage is TRBJ2-2, with 7 bases lining up with TRBD1. Trimming removed 1 base from V and 1 base from J; junction bases left unmatched: 0. The CDR3 is 15 amino acids. Germline lookup yields CDR1 SEHNR and CDR2 FQNEAQ (reference sequence). Written as DNA, the CDR3 is TGTGCCAGCAGCTTAGACAGGGGGAACACCGGGGAGCTGTTTTTT. Protein product: CASSLDRGNTGELFF.

The chain couples TRBV4-2 to TRBJ2-3; D unclear. V lost 8 bases, J lost 4 bases, and 13 bases lay in between. Germline CDR1 LGHNA, CDR2 YNFKEQ. The CDR3 consists of 13 residues. The CDR3 protein is CASAKAFPDTQYF. CDR3 sequence (DNA): TGTGCCAGCGCAAAAGCGTTCCCAGATACGCAGTATTTT.

The chain combines TRBV5-6 with TRBJ2-1; 7 bases align to TRBD1. The CDR3 has 13 residues. Germline V gives CDR1 SGHDT, CDR2 YYEEEE. V lost 3 bases and J lost 10; bases outside the gene matches: 7. The CDR3 sequence: CASSSYRGGEQFF. CDR3 bases: TGTGCCAGCAGCTCGTACAGGGGTGGCGAGCAGTTCTTC.

This chain connects TRBV2 to TRBJ2-7; D is possibly TRBD1 or TRBD2 (6 bases each). V shed 6 bases and J shed 3 bases, with 24 bases lying between them. This CDR3 spans 17 amino acids. Looked up from germline, CDR1 is SNHLY and CDR2 is FYNNEI. The CDR3 is CASRGRGQNPPYYEQYF. CDR3 nucleotide sequence: TGTGCCAGCAGGGGACGGGGGCAAAATCCCCCCTACTACGAGCAGTACTTC.

V and J are TRBV11-1 and TRBJ2-5, with D hard to call. The CDR3 sequence is 12 residues long. Germline CDR1 is SGHAT and CDR2 is FQDESV (reference sequence). V was cut by 5 bases and J by 4 bases, with 8 bases left in between. DNA of the CDR3: TGTGCCAGCAGCCTGGACCGAGAGACCCAGTACTTC. Amino acid sequence: CASSLDRETQYF.

The genes are TRBV6-5 and TRBJ2-3; 15 bases are a match to TRBD2. J lost 5 bases, V lost 7 bases, and 4 bases had no gene match. Germline values: CDR1 MNHEY, CDR2 SVGAGI. CDR3 length: 15 amino acids. DNA of the CDR3: TGTGCCAGCACTTGGACTAGCGGGAGGGGAGATACGCAGTATTTT. Residues: CASTWTSGRGDTQYF.

The CDR3 region is CASSETGHLYEQYF. In DNA form, the CDR3 reads TGTGCCAGCAGCGAGACGGGACACCTCTACGAGCAGTACTTC. V usage is TRBV9 and J usage is TRBJ2-7, with a tentative D call TRBD1 (6 bases). The V gene lost 3 bases and the J gene lost 3 bases, with 13 bases spanning the gap. This CDR3 has 14 residues. Germline V CDR1 and CDR2: SGDLS, YYNGEE.